Given below is one T cell receptor (beta chain) in context. TCRdb keeps only in-frame clones here, not all; method: immunoSEQ multiplex PCR. The sample has a few hundred thousand clones; around four fifths are singletons. This sample is part of a study of blood T cell repertoires in COVID-19. Study summary: Material from acute and convalescent COVID-19 was sourced from the United States, Italy and Spain.

The CDR3 runs to 16 residues. Looked up from germline, CDR1 is SGHVS and CDR2 is FQNEAQ. Trimming removed 5 bases from V and 1 base from J; junction bases left unmatched: 3. The receptor comes from a man in his sixties who had recovered from COVID-19. Sample: peripheral blood. V gene TRBV7-8 combines with J gene TRBJ2-3, with 13 bases matching TRBD2. The CDR3 here is CASSIGTSGGTDTQYF. CDR3 DNA sequence: TGTGCCAGCAGCATCGGGACTAGCGGGGGCACAGATACGCAGTATTTT.